The 30 T cell receptor beta chains below come from one sample, sequenced in a study of cytomegalovirus exposure and HLA in healthy donors. The PCR employed 60 Vbeta primers together with 13 Jbeta primers. Produced via immunoSEQ multiplex PCR; TCRdb's table is partial and in-frame only. Of roughly 180,000 clones in the sample, 85% were seen once. Sequencing input: PBMCs. The receptors here all came from a boy aged 2 to 10 in good health and CMV-seronegative.

This rearrangement joins TRBV9 to TRBJ1-2; a possible D gene is TRBD1 (5 bases). Germline-derived CDR1 and CDR2 are SGDLS and YYNGEE. CDR3 length: 13 amino acids. V dropped 0 bases and J dropped 6 bases, with 9 bases sitting between them. The CDR3 DNA reads as TGTGCCAGCAGCGTAGCCGGGGGTCATGGCTACACCTTC. It specifies CASSVAGGHGYTF.

The chain combines TRBV7-2 with TRBJ2-1; perhaps TRBD2 as D (5 bases). Between the trimmed V and J ends, which lost 0 bases and 4 bases, there was a span of 16 bases. Germline V lookup: CDR1 SGHTA, CDR2 FQGNSA. This CDR3 comprises 17 residues. For the CDR3, the DNA is TGTGCCAGCAGCTTAGCGCTGGCGGACTTCCGATACAATGAGCAGTTCTTC. This gives the protein CASSLALADFRYNEQFF.

The chain joins TRBV19 to TRBJ1-5; no reliable D call. CDR3 length: 12 amino acids. Germline V gives CDR1 LNHDA, CDR2 SQIVND (reference sequence). Between the trimmed V and J ends, which lost 8 bases and 0 bases, there was a span of 5 bases. The CDR3 nucleotides read TGTGCCAGTGGCGGTAGCAATCAGCCCCAGCATTTT. Encoded protein: CASGGSNQPQHF.

The rearrangement links TRBV27 to TRBJ2-1; a possible D gene is TRBD1 (6 bases). Trimming removed 2 bases at V and 10 bases at J, with 12 bases between. The CDR3 contains 13 residues. Germline V gives CDR1 MNHEY, CDR2 SMNVEV (reference sequence). CDR3 bases: TGTGCCAGCAGTTTAAGTCTCAGGGGCGAGCAGTTCTTC. This translates into CASSLSLRGEQFF.

The V call is TRBV14, the J call TRBJ1-1; D unresolved. From germline, CDR1 is SGHDN and CDR2 FVKESK. V was shortened by 0 bases and J by 2 bases, with 10 bases between the two germline ends. The CDR3 covers 15 residues. Written as DNA, the CDR3 is TGTGCCAGCAGCCAAGATGGACTGATAAACACTGAAGCTTTCTTT. Translating gives CASSQDGLINTEAFF.

This clone was counted only a few times. V usage is TRBV18 and J usage is TRBJ1-1; 10 nucleotides line up with TRBD1. The CDR3 is 20 residues long. The junction had 17 bases not matched to a gene; V was cut back by 3 bases and J by 1 base. The germline V gene encodes CDR1 KGHSH and CDR2 LQKENI. CDR3 nucleotides: TGTGCCAGCTCACCTCTAAGAAACCCTCCGGGACAGGGGCAGAACACTGAAGCTTTCTTT. Protein product: CASSPLRNPPGQGQNTEAFF. The whole variable domain, remainder taken from reference TRBV18 and TRBJ1-1, is NAGVMQNPRHLVRRRGQEARLRCSPMKGHSHVYWYRQLPEEGLKFMVYLQKENIIDESGMPKERFSAEFPKEGPSILRIQQVVRGDSAAYFCASSPLRNPPGQGQNTEAFFGQGTRLTVV.

This clone was counted between two and nine times. The chain carries TRBV19 and TRBJ2-3; TRBD1 agrees at 10 bases. The V gene's germline CDR1 is LNHDA and CDR2 SQIVND (reference sequence). The CDR3 has 15 amino acids. After removal of 4 bases from V and 4 bases from J, the junction contained 5 bases not matched to a gene. This chain's CDR3 is CASSKGQGSADTQYF. DNA for the CDR3: TGTGCCAGTAGTAAGGGACAGGGGTCAGCAGATACGCAGTATTTT. Based on the CDR3 plus reference TRBV19 and TRBJ2-3, the full variable domain is DGGITQSPKYLFRKEGQNVTLSCEQNLNHDAMYWYRQDPGQGLRLIYYSQIVNDFQKGDIAEGYSVSREKKESFPLTVTSAQKNPTAFYLCASSKGQGSADTQYFGPGTRLTVL.

The chain combines TRBV5-1 with TRBJ1-2; 9 nucleotides agree with TRBD1. The CDR3 runs to 17 residues. CDR1 SGHRS and CDR2 YFSETQ come from the germline V gene. The V gene end was trimmed by 4 bases and the J gene end by 2 bases; junction bases not matched to a gene: 12. CDR3 loop: CASSPTRDREPNYGYTF. CDR3 nucleotide sequence: TGCGCCAGCAGCCCCACAAGGGACAGGGAACCGAACTATGGCTACACCTTC. The complete variable domain, with remaining parts taken from reference TRBV5-1 and TRBJ1-2, reads KAGVTQTPRYLIKTRGQQVTLSCSPISGHRSVSWYQQTPGQGLQFLFEYFSETQRNKGNFPGRFSGRQFSNSRSEMNVSTLELGDSALYLCASSPTRDREPNYGYTFGSGTRLTVV.

This chain links TRBV10-3 with TRBJ1-1, with D unclear. The CDR3 is 14 amino acids. V was pared by 2 bases and J by 5 bases, with 12 bases between. Per germline, CDR1 ENHRY and CDR2 SYGVKD. DNA of the CDR3: TGTGCCATCAGTGAGCTCATTGGGAGGACTGAAGCTTTCTTT. It yields the protein CAISELIGRTEAFF.

A word on this clone: Relative to the germline gene, one junction end is altered; a read error may explain this. V and J are TRBV2 and TRBJ2-4; 7 bases align to TRBD1. The CDR3 has 13 residues. Germline CDR1 SNHLY, CDR2 FYNNEI. The CDR3 is CASSEEVGTVGNF. The CDR3 nucleotides read TGTGCCAGCAGTGAAGAGGTTGGGACAGTGGGGAACTTC.

The chain employs TRBV20-1 and TRBJ1-5; D call uncertain. The V gene lost 3 bases and the J gene lost 7 bases, with 7 bases spanning the gap. Germline loops: CDR1 DFQATT, CDR2 SNEGSKA (reference sequence). This CDR3 is built from 11 residues. The CDR3, as DNA: TGCAGTGCTAGTAGAGGGCAGCCCCAGCATTTT. Amino acids: CSASRGQPQHF.

The chain joins TRBV7-2 to TRBJ2-5; 7 bases line up with TRBD2. Germline trimming cut 2 bases from V and 3 bases from J; bases unmatched to any gene: 3. The CDR3 totals 14 residues. The V gene's germline CDR1 is SGHTA and CDR2 FQGNSA. In DNA, the CDR3 is TGTGCCAGCAGCTTAAGCGGGGCTAAAGAGACCCAGTACTTC. As protein: CASSLSGAKETQYF.

The chain uses TRBV4-2 and TRBJ1-3; D possibly corresponds to TRBD1 (6 bases). Germline V CDR1 and CDR2: LGHNA, YNFKEQ. Trimming cost V 0 bases and J 2 bases, with 14 bases left between them. The CDR3 contains 17 residues. The CDR3 spells CASSQEGAGQPGNTIYF. In nucleotides, the CDR3 is TGTGCCAGCAGCCAAGAAGGGGCCGGACAGCCTGGAAACACCATATATTTT.

The chain combines TRBV2 with TRBJ1-2; D may be TRBD1 (5 bases). The CDR3 is 14 residues long. Trimming took off 3 bases at V and 6 bases at J, with 14 bases between the two ends. Germline V CDR1 and CDR2: SNHLY, FYNNEI. CDR3 nucleotide sequence: TGTGCCAGCAGTGAGACCCAGGGTGGGGATGGCTACACCTTC. Residues: CASSETQGGDGYTF.

The V call is TRBV7-9, the J call TRBJ2-5; 7 bases line up with TRBD1. Unmatched junction bases numbered 3, after V lost 3 bases and J lost 2 bases. This CDR3 has 14 residues. In germline, CDR1 is SEHNR, CDR2 FQNEAQ (reference sequence). In DNA, the CDR3 is TGTGCCAGCAGCTTGACAGGGTGGCAAGAGACCCAGTACTTC. Protein sequence: CASSLTGWQETQYF.

This clone was recorded once. The gene calls are TRBV6-5 and TRBJ2-2, with D tentatively TRBD2 (7 bases). V lost 2 bases and J 7 bases, leaving 11 bases between the germline ends. Per the germline V gene, CDR1 is MNHEY and CDR2 is SVGAGI. The CDR3 has 14 amino acids. This chain's CDR3 is CASSYGEGVGELFF. The CDR3 DNA is TGTGCCAGCAGTTACGGGGAGGGGGTCGGGGAGCTGTTTTTT.

Of note for this clone: The sample contains more than one DNA sequence encoding this CDR3. The J gene is TRBJ2-3, the V gene TRBV5-1, with 7 bases fitting TRBD2. This CDR3 has 15 amino acids. Germline trimming cut 1 base from V and 2 bases from J; bases unmatched to any gene: 4. The germline gives CDR1 SGHRS, CDR2 YFSETQ. The CDR3 protein is CASSLRGLPTDTQYF. CDR3 coding DNA: TGCGCCAGCAGCTTGAGGGGACTACCCACAGATACGCAGTATTTT.

CDR3 nucleotides: TGTGCCAGCAGCTTAAAAGCCGCTAACTATGGCTACACCTTC. It translates to CASSLKAANYGYTF. The V and J genes are TRBV7-3 and TRBJ1-2, with unresolved D. This CDR3 has 14 amino acids. Germline CDR1 SGHTA, CDR2 FQGTGA. V lost 1 base and J 0 bases, leaving 6 bases between the germline ends.

This chain connects TRBV5-6 to TRBJ2-3; TRBD1 agrees at 7 bases. The germline V gene encodes CDR1 SGHDT and CDR2 YYEEEE. The CDR3 has 13 residues. J lost 3 bases, V lost 4 bases, and 2 bases had no gene match. For the CDR3, the DNA is TGTGCCAGCAGCCCGACAGGGACAGATACGCAGTATTTT. This gives the protein CASSPTGTDTQYF.

The rearrangement links TRBV5-1 to TRBJ2-6, with 9 bases that match TRBD1. Trimming removed 2 bases from V and 0 bases from J; junction bases left unmatched: 3. The CDR3 has 17 amino acids. Germline V lookup: CDR1 SGHRS, CDR2 YFSETQ. The CDR3 loop reads CASSFRDRDSGANVLTF. Here the CDR3 DNA reads TGCGCCAGCAGCTTCCGGGACAGGGACTCTGGGGCCAACGTCCTGACTTTC.

This chain joins TRBV5-1 and TRBJ2-7, with D possibly TRBD2 on 6 matching bases. The CDR3 has 14 amino acids. Trimming pared 2 bases from V and 6 bases from J, leaving 15 bases between. Germline CDR1 reads SGHRS; CDR2 reads YFSETQ. For the CDR3, the DNA is TGCGCCAGCAGCTTAGCGGGTTCCTCCCGCGAGCAGTACTTC. Translation gives CASSLAGSSREQYF.

This rearrangement joins TRBV30 to TRBJ1-5; D perhaps matches TRBD1 (6 bases). Trimming left V 4 bases short and J 7 bases short, with 14 bases between. The germline gives CDR1 GTSNPN, CDR2 SVGIG (reference sequence). This CDR3 spans 13 amino acids. The CDR3 reads CAWNQGLWQPQHF. The CDR3 DNA sequence: TGTGCCTGGAATCAGGGGTTATGGCAGCCCCAGCATTTT.

The chain uses TRBV5-8 and TRBJ1-2; D unresolved. V gave up 0 bases and J gave up 5 bases, with 8 bases separating them. The CDR3 totals 13 residues. Germline V gene lookup returns CDR1 SGHTS and CDR2 YDEGEE. The CDR3 DNA reads as TGTGCCAGCAGCTTGGTAGAGCCGTATGGCTACACCTTC. Its translation is CASSLVEPYGYTF.

The chain carries TRBV28 and TRBJ2-5; D is unclear. Germline CDR1 reads MDHEN; CDR2 reads SYDVKM. The CDR3 runs to 16 residues. V lost 6 bases, J lost 5 bases, and 22 bases lay in between. The CDR3: CASSPPMGGAGETQYF. CDR3 nucleotides: TGTGCCAGCAGCCCCCCTATGGGTGGCGCCGGGGAGACCCAGTACTTC.

The chain combines TRBV7-9 with TRBJ2-1, with a weak D call TRBD2 (7 bases). CDR3 size: 15 residues. Trimming took 5 bases from V and 7 from J, leaving 18 bases between them. CDR1 is SEHNR, CDR2 FQNEAQ, per germline (reference sequence). The CDR3 sequence is CASSPRRGGVNEQFF. The CDR3 DNA reads TGTGCCAGCAGCCCGCGGAGGGGGGGGGTGAATGAGCAGTTCTTC.

The chain links TRBV28 to TRBJ1-4, with 10 bases matching TRBD1. The germline CDR1 and CDR2 sequences are MDHEN and SYDVKM. J gave up 2 bases and V 3 bases, and 15 bases lay outside the gene matches. The CDR3 consists of 20 residues. CDR3 coding DNA: TGTGCCAGCAGTTTCTTCTTCCCGCCCGGGACAGGGGAGACTAATGAAAAACTGTTTTTT. It codes for CASSFFFPPGTGETNEKLFF.

This clone has a handful of counts. The CDR3 nucleotides read TGCGCCAGCCTATCGGAGGCAGGCTCCTACAATGAGCAGTTCTTC. It yields the protein CASLSEAGSYNEQFF. The V and J genes are TRBV5-1 and TRBJ2-1, with D possibly matching TRBD2 (5 bases). Germline V CDR1 and CDR2: SGHRS, YFSETQ. The CDR3 spans 15 residues. Trimming cost V 7 bases and J 0 bases, with 14 bases left between them.

This sequence joins TRBV5-6 and TRBJ2-7; TRBD2 agrees at 14 bases. Germline values: CDR1 SGHDT, CDR2 YYEEEE. Losses at the gene ends were 3 bases for V and 5 bases for J; bases not matched to a gene: 7. The CDR3 covers 16 residues. CDR3: CASSWGLAGVVNEQYF. CDR3 nucleotides: TGTGCCAGCAGCTGGGGACTAGCGGGAGTGGTGAACGAGCAGTACTTC.

The rearrangement joins TRBV2 to TRBJ2-3; 10 bases fit TRBD2. With V trimmed by 6 bases and J by 7 bases, 10 bases remained unmatched. Germline V gene data show CDR1 as SNHLY and CDR2 as FYNNEI. The CDR3 extends over 15 amino acids. In DNA form, the CDR3 reads TGTGCCAGCAGGCCCTGGGCTAGCGGGGGCAATACGCAGTATTTT. Amino acids: CASRPWASGGNTQYF.

J is TRBJ1-3 and V is TRBV7-8; D not resolved. The CDR3 sequence is 16 residues long. Germline assignment: CDR1 SGHVS and CDR2 FQNEAQ. V lost 1 base, J lost 0 bases, and 10 bases lay in between. The DNA for the CDR3 is TGTGCCAGCAGCTTAGGCCTCGACATCTCTGGAAACACCATATATTTT. Its translation: CASSLGLDISGNTIYF.